A single sample is the source of the 4 T cell receptor beta chains below, sequenced in a study of T cells in localized non-small cell lung cancer. Using immunoSEQ multiplex PCR, the repertoire was profiled, and TCRdb retains in-frame clones only, with some absent. The table includes fewer than 3,000 clones, approximately 43% detected once. The sample here was lung tumor tissue, taken before any cancer treatment. The receptors shown here come from a woman aged 35-75 years with stage II squamous cell lung carcinoma.

This clone is medium-sized (0.01 to 0.1%) by share. The chain combines TRBV7-2 with TRBJ1-1, with 7 bases aligning to TRBD1. There are 13 residues in the CDR3. The trim removed 5 bases at V and 8 bases at J, leaving 8 bases unmatched. Germline CDR1 and CDR2: SGHTA and FQGNSA. The CDR3 loop is CASSPTGNVEAFF. Here the CDR3 DNA reads TGTGCCAGCAGCCCGACAGGGAACGTCGAAGCTTTCTTT. The whole variable domain, filled in from reference TRBV7-2 and TRBJ1-1, reads GAGVSQSPSNKVTEKGKDVELRCDPISGHTALYWYRQSLGQGLEFLIYFQGNSAPDKSGLPSDRFSAERTGGSVSTLTIQRTQQEDSAVYLCASSPTGNVEAFFGQGTRLTVV.

The chain carries TRBV18 and TRBJ2-1; D not certain. Looked up from germline, CDR1 is KGHSH and CDR2 is LQKENI. Trimming left V 2 bases short and J 7 bases short, with 9 bases between. The CDR3 has 13 residues. CDR3 region: CASSPNGLNEQFF. CDR3 in DNA: TGTGCCAGCTCACCAAACGGGCTGAATGAGCAGTTCTTC.

The chain is built from TRBV19 and TRBJ2-2, with D perhaps assigned TRBD1 or TRBD2 (5 bases each). Germline loops: CDR1 LNHDA, CDR2 SQIVND (reference sequence). V lost 1 base to trimming and J lost 5 bases, with 11 bases between them. The CDR3 sequence is 15 residues long. The DNA of the CDR3 is TGTGCCAGTAGTATAGGGGGGTTAAGAACCGGGGAGCTGTTTTTT. This translates into CASSIGGLRTGELFF.

The rearrangement links TRBV15 to TRBJ2-3; TRBD1 agrees at 11 bases. Germline assignment: CDR1 LNHNV and CDR2 YYDKDF (reference sequence). The junction had 9 bases not matched to a gene; V was cut back by 0 bases and J by 4 bases. This CDR3 contains 18 residues. CDR3 protein: CATSRDRGQGAISDTQYF. The CDR3 DNA sequence: TGTGCCACCAGCAGAGACCGAGGACAGGGGGCTATCTCAGATACGCAGTATTTT.